What follows are 8 T cell receptor beta chains derived from one specimen sequenced in a study of shared clonotypes between healthy human individuals. Sequenced by immunoSEQ multiplex PCR; TCRdb stores in-frame clones only, minus some. The sample contains approximately 2.1 million clones, approximately 95% of which appear only once. Sequenced input: naive CD4+ T cells from PBMCs. The subset denotes: CD45RA+ positively selected. The receptors originated from a young man in good health. Some clones in this sample may be carry-over from other donors' samples.

CDR3 loop: CASSLGQGVETQYF. CDR3 nucleotide sequence: TGTGCCAGCAGCTTAGGACAGGGCGTAGAGACCCAGTACTTC. The genes are TRBV7-3 and TRBJ2-5; 8 nucleotides line up with TRBD1. V shed 2 bases, J shed 4 bases, and the junction held 3 bases outside the gene matches. The CDR3 extends over 14 amino acids. In germline, CDR1 is SGHTA, CDR2 FQGTGA. Complete variable domain (other parts from reference TRBV7-3 and TRBJ2-5): GAGVSQTPSNKVTEKGKYVELRCDPISGHTALYWYRQSLGQGPEFLIYFQGTGAADDSGLPNDRFFAVRPEGSVSTLKIQRTERGDSAVYLCASSLGQGVETQYFGPGTRLLVL.

The V and J genes are TRBV7-2 and TRBJ1-1; D is ambiguous. The CDR3 loop spans 14 amino acids. Germline CDR1 SGHTA, CDR2 FQGNSA. V shed 6 bases and J shed 0 bases, with 11 bases lying between them. In DNA, the CDR3 is TGTGCCAGCAGACGGTTTATTATGAACACTGAAGCTTTCTTT. Protein sequence: CASRRFIMNTEAFF. Filled out from reference TRBV7-2 and TRBJ1-1, the complete variable domain reads GAGVSQSPSNKVTEKGKDVELRCDPISGHTALYWYRQSLGQGLEFLIYFQGNSAPDKSGLPSDRFSAERTGGSVSTLTIQRTQQEDSAVYLCASRRFIMNTEAFFGQGTRLTVV.

V gene TRBV28 combines with J gene TRBJ2-7; maybe TRBD2 (5 bases). CDR3 length: 14 amino acids. Deletions cut 4 bases from V and 4 bases from J, with 14 bases between. CDR1 MDHEN and CDR2 SYDVKM come from the germline V gene. DNA for the CDR3: TGTGCCAGCAGTTCTCCCGGTAGAGGGTACGAGCAGTACTTC. Translating gives CASSSPGRGYEQYF.

V and J are TRBV19 and TRBJ2-1, with TRBD2 as a possible D gene (6 bases). Germline V CDR1 and CDR2: LNHDA, SQIVND (reference sequence). The V end was cut by 7 bases, the J end by 9 bases, with 16 bases between. This CDR3 contains 13 residues. The DNA of the CDR3 is TGTGCCAGTACAACTACTAGCTCCGGTGAGCAGTTCTTC. This codes for CASTTTSSGEQFF.

This sequence joins TRBV5-4 and TRBJ2-6; D gene ambiguous. The CDR3 sequence is 13 residues long. V lost 2 bases to trimming and J lost 4 bases, with 4 bases between them. Germline assignment: CDR1 SGHNT and CDR2 YYREEE (reference sequence). The CDR3 protein is CASSFAGANVLTF. The CDR3 DNA reads TGTGCCAGCAGCTTTGCCGGGGCCAACGTCCTGACTTTC.

The V gene is TRBV7-3, the J gene TRBJ2-5; D may be TRBD1 (5 bases). Germline CDR1 and CDR2: SGHTA and FQGTGA. This CDR3 has 14 residues. The V end lost 1 base, the J end lost 4 bases, and 10 bases lay between the germline ends. CDR3 sequence: CASSLSGQGETQYF. The CDR3, as DNA: TGTGCCAGCAGCTTAAGTGGACAAGGAGAGACCCAGTACTTC. The whole variable domain, filled in from reference TRBV7-3 and TRBJ2-5, reads GAGVSQTPSNKVTEKGKYVELRCDPISGHTALYWYRQSLGQGPEFLIYFQGTGAADDSGLPNDRFFAVRPEGSVSTLKIQRTERGDSAVYLCASSLSGQGETQYFGPGTRLLVL.

The chain employs TRBV28 and TRBJ2-3, with a weak D call TRBD2 (5 bases). Trimming took 5 bases from V and 1 from J, leaving 16 bases between them. From germline, CDR1 is MDHEN and CDR2 SYDVKM. The CDR3 consists of 16 residues. The CDR3 sequence is CASSPPSRGGTDTQYF. CDR3 coding DNA: TGTGCCAGCAGTCCCCCTAGTCGGGGAGGCACAGATACGCAGTATTTT.

V gene TRBV11-2 combines with J gene TRBJ2-2; 7 bases line up with TRBD2. Trimming removed 2 bases from V and 8 bases from J; junction bases left unmatched: 5. The CDR3 has 14 residues. CDR1 and CDR2 (germline): SGHAT, FQNNGV. Here the CDR3 DNA reads TGTGCCAGCAGCTTATCTACAGCGGGAGGGGAGCTGTTTTTT. Protein product: CASSLSTAGGELFF.